This TCR beta chain emerged from a study of blood T cell repertoires in COVID-19. Only in-frame clones appear in the TCRdb table, and some are missing; sequencing was by immunoSEQ multiplex PCR. The table has approximately 250,000 clones, around 90% seen once. J lost 2 bases, V lost 2 bases, and 8 bases had no gene match. Germline values: CDR1 LNHDA, CDR2 SQIVND (reference sequence). The length of the CDR3 is 18 residues. The receptor was derived from a woman in her thirties with acute COVID-19. Sequenced input: PBMCs or T cells enriched from blood (not recorded which). V gene TRBV19 combines with J gene TRBJ2-7; 14 nucleotides agree with TRBD2. The CDR3 sequence: CASSISGLAGAIPYEQYF. CDR3 sequence (DNA): TGTGCCAGTAGTATATCGGGACTAGCGGGAGCTATCCCCTACGAGCAGTACTTC.